Shown below are 19 T cell receptor beta chains from a single sample sequenced in a study of blood T cell repertoires in COVID-19. Here immunoSEQ multiplex PCR was the method, and the copy in TCRdb shows in-frame clones only, minus some. This table holds some 58,000 clones, 65% to 90% found once. The material sequenced was peripheral blood. Receptor source: a middle-aged man with acute or convalescent COVID-19.

This clone was picked up one time. J is TRBJ1-6 and V is TRBV6-6, with TRBD1 as a possible D gene (6 bases). V was cut by 7 bases and J by 3 bases, with 19 bases left in between. The germline V gene has CDR1 MNHNY and CDR2 SVGAGI (reference sequence). The CDR3 is 17 residues long. CDR3 protein: CASTYWGGEDYNSPLHF. The CDR3 region has the DNA TGTGCCAGCACCTACTGGGGGGGCGAAGACTATAATTCACCCCTCCACTTT.

The chain has TRBV7-8 and TRBJ2-7; 7 bases match TRBD1. V lost 5 bases to trimming and J lost 2 bases; unmatched junction nucleotides: 12. The CDR3 runs 16 residues. Germline V gene data show CDR1 as SGHVS and CDR2 as FQNEAQ. The CDR3 DNA sequence: TGTGCCAGCAGCCCTCGGACAGGCGTAAGGGCCTACGAGCAGTACTTC. Protein sequence: CASSPRTGVRAYEQYF.

The J gene is TRBJ2-7, the V gene TRBV5-1, with 7 positions matching TRBD1. From germline, CDR1 is SGHRS and CDR2 YFSETQ. The CDR3 consists of 14 residues. V shed 3 bases, J shed 3 bases, and the junction held 6 bases outside the gene matches. CDR3 sequence (DNA): TGCGCCAGCAGCTCGGGACAGACGATCTACGAGCAGTACTTC. Residues: CASSSGQTIYEQYF.

The rearrangement joins TRBV9 to TRBJ1-3; D gene ambiguous. Trimming took 5 bases from V and 0 from J, leaving 15 bases between them. The germline V gene has CDR1 SGDLS and CDR2 YYNGEE. The CDR3 spans 16 residues. Here the CDR3 reads CASSETVSLSGNTIYF. In DNA, the CDR3 is TGTGCCAGCAGTGAAACAGTGTCCCTCTCTGGAAACACCATATATTTT.

This chain links TRBV24-1 with TRBJ2-5, with TRBD1 as a possible D gene (5 bases). Trimming took off 0 bases at V and 2 bases at J, with 9 bases between the two ends. CDR1 is KGHDR and CDR2 is SFDVKD in the germline V gene. The CDR3 runs 15 residues. CDR3 bases: TGTGCCACCAGTGATTTGGCGGCAGGGCAAGAGACCCAGTACTTC. Its protein product is CATSDLAAGQETQYF.

This chain joins TRBV2 and TRBJ2-5, with no clear D. Per germline, CDR1 SNHLY and CDR2 FYNNEI. The CDR3 loop spans 14 amino acids. V lost 4 bases and J 5 bases, leaving 14 bases between the germline ends. The DNA for the CDR3 is TGTGCCAGCAGTGGCGGCGGAGCTCCGGAGACCCAGTACTTC. Its translation is CASSGGGAPETQYF.

The chain uses TRBV5-6 and TRBJ2-7; TRBD1 matches 8 bases. Per germline, CDR1 SGHDT and CDR2 YYEEEE. This CDR3 is 16 amino acids long. Trimming removed 6 bases from V and 1 base from J; junction bases left unmatched: 12. The CDR3 reads CASTLLGQGSSYEQYF. DNA of the CDR3: TGTGCCAGCACCCTTTTAGGACAGGGCTCATCCTACGAGCAGTACTTC.

The V call is TRBV27, the J call TRBJ1-2, with 9 bases lining up with TRBD1. The CDR3 contains 15 residues. In germline, CDR1 is MNHEY, CDR2 SMNVEV (reference sequence). V shed 5 bases and J 5 bases; nucleotides not matched to a gene: 9. CDR3 DNA sequence: TGTGCCAGCAGTCAGGGACAGGGCCGTGGGTATGGCTACACCTTC. Its translation is CASSQGQGRGYGYTF.

The chain combines TRBV2 with TRBJ2-1, with 7 bases identical to TRBD1. Germline V gene sequence: CDR1 SNHLY, CDR2 FYNNEI. The CDR3 loop spans 15 amino acids. V was clipped by 5 bases and J by 2 bases; unmatched bases: 6. The CDR3 spells CASSTPGQTYNEQFF. For the CDR3, the DNA is TGTGCCAGCAGTACGCCGGGACAGACCTACAATGAGCAGTTCTTC.

This clone has only one observation. V gene TRBV19 combines with J gene TRBJ2-3; D may be TRBD2 (6 bases). Trimming took 3 bases from V and 6 from J, leaving 19 bases between them. The CDR3 extends over 16 amino acids. From germline, CDR1 is LNHDA and CDR2 SQIVND (reference sequence). The CDR3 reads CASSILRGESPDTQYF. In nucleotides, the CDR3 is TGTGCCAGTAGTATTTTACGCGGGGAGTCCCCTGATACGCAGTATTTT.

V is TRBV3-1 (or the pseudogene TRBV3-2) and J is TRBJ1-1; D is unresolved. Germline lookup yields CDR1 LGHDT and CDR2 YNNKEL (reference sequence). The CDR3 consists of 14 residues. V lost 4 bases and J 2 bases, leaving 11 bases between the germline ends. CDR3 region: CASSPRVGNTEAFF. The CDR3 DNA reads as TGTGCCAGCAGCCCTCGGGTTGGAAACACTGAAGCTTTCTTT.

The rearrangement uses TRBV19 and TRBJ1-2, with TRBD1 matching over 7 bases. Per the germline V gene, CDR1 is LNHDA and CDR2 is SQIVND (reference sequence). V shed 5 bases and J 4 bases; nucleotides not matched to a gene: 13. The CDR3 extends over 16 amino acids. The CDR3 nucleotides are TGTGCCAGTAGTTCCACAGGGGCCGCATGGGGCTATGGCTACACCTTC. Its protein product is CASSSTGAAWGYGYTF.

The chain combines TRBV7-2 with TRBJ1-5, with D tentatively TRBD1 (6 bases). Germline V CDR1 and CDR2: SGHTA, FQGNSA. This CDR3 has 17 amino acids. Trimming cost V 1 base and J 6 bases, with 19 bases left between them. CDR3 DNA sequence: TGTGCCAGCAGCTTAGGAGGCAGGGGTCGACCTGGTCAGCCCCAGCATTTT. As protein: CASSLGGRGRPGQPQHF. The whole variable domain, remainder taken from reference TRBV7-2 and TRBJ1-5, is GAGVSQSPSNKVTEKGKDVELRCDPISGHTALYWYRQSLGQGLEFLIYFQGNSAPDKSGLPSDRFSAERTGGSVSTLTIQRTQQEDSAVYLCASSLGGRGRPGQPQHFGDGTRLSIL.

This clone was observed a few times. CDR3: CAWSRLGQGGRQYF. The CDR3 DNA follows: TGTGCCTGGAGTAGATTGGGACAGGGAGGTAGGCAGTACTTC. The chain uses TRBV30 and TRBJ2-7; TRBD1 matches at 9 bases. This CDR3 has 14 residues. The V and J ends lost 2 bases and 9 bases, in that order; junction bases with no gene match: 11. The germline V gene has CDR1 GTSNPN and CDR2 SVGIG (reference sequence).

This clone was found once. The rearrangement links TRBV6-4 to TRBJ1-5, with no clear D. V was cut by 7 bases and J by 4 bases, with 11 bases left in between. Germline-derived CDR1 and CDR2 are MRHNA and SNTAGT. This CDR3 is 13 amino acids long. CDR3 DNA sequence: TGTGCCAGCACCGAACCGGGAAATCAGCCCCAGCATTTT. This gives the protein CASTEPGNQPQHF.

This chain connects TRBV18 to TRBJ1-5, with D perhaps matching TRBD1 (6 bases). The CDR3 loop spans 15 amino acids. The ends were cut back, 0 bases at V and 4 bases at J, with 10 bases in the middle. Germline CDR1 KGHSH, CDR2 LQKENI. The CDR3 loop is CASSPPLTGNQPQHF. DNA of the CDR3: TGTGCCAGCTCACCACCGTTAACAGGGAATCAGCCCCAGCATTTT.

By share, this clone ranks as medium-sized. This chain connects TRBV30 to TRBJ1-2; D is perhaps TRBD1 (5 bases). CDR1 is GTSNPN and CDR2 is SVGIG in the germline V gene (reference sequence). The V gene lost 0 bases and the J gene lost 4 bases, with 15 bases spanning the gap. The CDR3 contains 15 residues. The CDR3 DNA follows: TGTGCCTGGAGTGTACCACCAGGGATCCCCTATGGCTACACCTTC. Its protein product is CAWSVPPGIPYGYTF. Drawing the rest from reference TRBV30 and TRBJ1-2, the complete variable domain is SQTIHQWPATLVQPVGSPLSLECTVEGTSNPNLYWYRQAAGRGLQLLFYSVGIGQISSEVPQNLSASRPQDRQFILSSKKLLLSDSGFYLCAWSVPPGIPYGYTFGSGTRLTVV.

V and J are TRBV9 and TRBJ1-2, with 9 bases fitting TRBD1. CDR3 length: 14 amino acids. Germline assignment: CDR1 SGDLS and CDR2 YYNGEE. Losses at the gene ends were 3 bases for V and 8 bases for J; bases not matched to a gene: 8. This chain's CDR3 is CASSASGTGRGYTF. The CDR3 DNA sequence: TGTGCCAGCAGCGCCTCCGGGACAGGGAGGGGCTACACCTTC.

This clone has a handful of counts. CDR3 in amino acids: CASSRTGAREKLFF. The CDR3 region has the DNA TGTGCCAGCAGCCGGACAGGGGCCCGTGAAAAACTGTTTTTT. V gene TRBV5-5 combines with J gene TRBJ1-4; 9 bases match TRBD1. The CDR3 contains 14 residues. Germline V gene data show CDR1 as SGHKS and CDR2 as YYEKEE (reference sequence). V lost 4 bases to trimming and J lost 7 bases; unmatched junction nucleotides: 5.